This T cell receptor (beta chain) was recovered during a study of neurological immune-mediated disorders. The study, taken as a whole, reports: The authors found no clinical or MRI feature associated with the multiple sclerosis repertoire cluster. The absence of any CDR3 amino acid sequence shared by expanded clones across subjects suggests that repertoires were private in all groups. Expansion of TCR clones was greatest in HTLV-1-associated myelopathy and smallest in multiple sclerosis, where it fell below that of healthy controls.

This clonotype has only a few counts. Its target is unknown. 5'RACE with 10-nucleotide random UMIs generated the cDNA. MiXCR, run by TCRdb on the 5' RACE reads, gives a single entry per CDR3 protein. The sample lists roughly 70,000 distinct CDR3 sequences, 5.2% seen once, with approximately 2.6% in the top ten. CDR1 and CDR2 (germline): DFQATT, SNEGSKA (reference sequence). Losses at the gene ends were 4 bases for V and 5 bases for J; bases not matched to a gene: 9. CDR3 length: 14 amino acids. The V and J genes are TRBV20-1 and TRBJ1-1; 8 nucleotides align to TRBD1. This TCR was recovered from a woman between 25 and 40 years old with multiple sclerosis. The sample comprised PBMCs. CDR3 loop: CSANPGQGLTEAFF. CDR3 DNA sequence: TGCAGTGCTAATCCCGGACAGGGACTTACTGAAGCTTTCTTT.